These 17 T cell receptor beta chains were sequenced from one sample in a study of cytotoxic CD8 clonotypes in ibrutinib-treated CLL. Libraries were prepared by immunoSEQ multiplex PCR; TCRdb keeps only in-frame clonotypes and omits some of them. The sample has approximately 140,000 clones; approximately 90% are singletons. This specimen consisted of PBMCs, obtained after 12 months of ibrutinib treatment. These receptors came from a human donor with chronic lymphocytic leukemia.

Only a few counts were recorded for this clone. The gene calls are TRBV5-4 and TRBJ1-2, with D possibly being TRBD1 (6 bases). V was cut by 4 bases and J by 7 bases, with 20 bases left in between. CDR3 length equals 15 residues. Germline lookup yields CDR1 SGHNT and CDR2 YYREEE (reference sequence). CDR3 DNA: TGTGCCAGCAGCGAAAAAACAGGGATTCTAAGTGGCTACACCTTC. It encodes CASSEKTGILSGYTF.

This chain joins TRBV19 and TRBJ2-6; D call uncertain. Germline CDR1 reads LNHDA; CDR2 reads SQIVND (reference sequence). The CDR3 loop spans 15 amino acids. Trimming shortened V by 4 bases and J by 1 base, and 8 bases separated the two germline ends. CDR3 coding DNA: TGTGCCAGTAGTACCGGACGGTCTGGGGCCAACGTCCTGACTTTC. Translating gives CASSTGRSGANVLTF. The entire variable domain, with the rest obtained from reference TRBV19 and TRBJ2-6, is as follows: DGGITQSPKYLFRKEGQNVTLSCEQNLNHDAMYWYRQDPGQGLRLIYYSQIVNDFQKGDIAEGYSVSREKKESFPLTVTSAQKNPTAFYLCASSTGRSGANVLTFGAGSRLTVL.

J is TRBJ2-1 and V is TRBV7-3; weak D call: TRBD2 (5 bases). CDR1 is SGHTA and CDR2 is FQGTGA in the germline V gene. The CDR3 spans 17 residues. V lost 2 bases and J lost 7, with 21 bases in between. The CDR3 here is CASSLSGRGPLSNEQFF. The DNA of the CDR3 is TGTGCCAGCAGCTTATCAGGCCGGGGTCCCCTCTCTAATGAGCAGTTCTTC.

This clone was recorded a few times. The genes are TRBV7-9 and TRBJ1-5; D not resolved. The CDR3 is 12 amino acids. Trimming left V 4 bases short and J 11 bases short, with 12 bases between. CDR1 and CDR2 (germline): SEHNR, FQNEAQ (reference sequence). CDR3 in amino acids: CASSSDPQAQHF. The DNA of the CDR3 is TGTGCCAGCAGCTCGGACCCCCAGGCCCAGCATTTT.

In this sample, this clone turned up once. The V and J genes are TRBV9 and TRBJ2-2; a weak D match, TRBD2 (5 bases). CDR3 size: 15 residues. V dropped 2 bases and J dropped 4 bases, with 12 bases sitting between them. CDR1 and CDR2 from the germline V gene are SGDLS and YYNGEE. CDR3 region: CASSVGNVGTGELFF. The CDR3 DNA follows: TGTGCCAGCAGCGTCGGGAATGTGGGCACCGGGGAGCTGTTTTTT.

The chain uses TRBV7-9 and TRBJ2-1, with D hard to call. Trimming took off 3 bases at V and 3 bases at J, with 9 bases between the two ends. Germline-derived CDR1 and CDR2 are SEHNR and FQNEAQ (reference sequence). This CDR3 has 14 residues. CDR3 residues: CASSFRELYNEQFF. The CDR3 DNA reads TGTGCCAGCAGCTTTAGGGAACTCTACAATGAGCAGTTCTTC.

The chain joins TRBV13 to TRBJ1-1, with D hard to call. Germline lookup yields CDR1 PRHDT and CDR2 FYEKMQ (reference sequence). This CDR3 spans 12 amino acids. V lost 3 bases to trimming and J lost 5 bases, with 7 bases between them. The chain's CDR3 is CASSLVRTEAFF. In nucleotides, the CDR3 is TGTGCCAGCAGCTTGGTGCGGACTGAAGCTTTCTTT.

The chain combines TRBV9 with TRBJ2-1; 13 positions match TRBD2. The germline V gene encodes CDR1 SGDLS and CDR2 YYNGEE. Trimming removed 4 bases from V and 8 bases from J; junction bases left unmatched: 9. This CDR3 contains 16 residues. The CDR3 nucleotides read TGTGCCAGCAGCATAAGACTAGCGGGAGGTCCGTATGAGCAGTTCTTC. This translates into CASSIRLAGGPYEQFF.

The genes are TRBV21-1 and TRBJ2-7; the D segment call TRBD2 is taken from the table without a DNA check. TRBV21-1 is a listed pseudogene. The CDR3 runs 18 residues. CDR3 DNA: TGTGCCAGCAGCAAAGCGCGCGGGACGTGGGGGAGCTCCTACGAGCAGTACTTC. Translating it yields CASSKARGTWGSSYEQYF.

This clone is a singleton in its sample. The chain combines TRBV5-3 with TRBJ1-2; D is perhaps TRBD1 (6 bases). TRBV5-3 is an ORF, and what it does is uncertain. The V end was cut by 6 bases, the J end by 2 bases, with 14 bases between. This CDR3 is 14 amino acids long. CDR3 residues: CARNRARDNYGYTF. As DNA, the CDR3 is TGTGCCAGAAACAGGGCCCGGGACAACTATGGCTACACCTTC.

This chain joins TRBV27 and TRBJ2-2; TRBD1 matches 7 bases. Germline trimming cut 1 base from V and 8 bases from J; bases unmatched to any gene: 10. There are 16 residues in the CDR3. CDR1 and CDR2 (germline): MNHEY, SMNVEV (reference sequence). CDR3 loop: CASSLLGTAFFGELFF. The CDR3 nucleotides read TGTGCCAGCAGTTTATTAGGGACAGCCTTTTTTGGGGAGCTGTTTTTT.

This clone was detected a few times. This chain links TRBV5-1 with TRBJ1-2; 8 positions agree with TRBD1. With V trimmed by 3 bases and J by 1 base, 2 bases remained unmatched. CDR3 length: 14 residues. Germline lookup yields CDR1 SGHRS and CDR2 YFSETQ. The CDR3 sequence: CASSWGQVNYGYTF. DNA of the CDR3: TGCGCCAGCAGCTGGGGACAGGTTAACTATGGCTACACCTTC.

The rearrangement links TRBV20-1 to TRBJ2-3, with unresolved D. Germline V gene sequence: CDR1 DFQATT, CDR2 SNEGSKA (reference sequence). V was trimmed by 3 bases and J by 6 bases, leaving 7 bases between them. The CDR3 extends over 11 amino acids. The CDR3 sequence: CSASSADTQYF. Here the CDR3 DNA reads TGCAGTGCTAGTTCGGCGGATACGCAGTATTTT.

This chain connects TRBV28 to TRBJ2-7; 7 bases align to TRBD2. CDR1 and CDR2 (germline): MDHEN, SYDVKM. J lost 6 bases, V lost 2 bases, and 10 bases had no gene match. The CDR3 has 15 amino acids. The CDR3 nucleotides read TGTGCCAGCAGTTTACCTAGCGGTTACCCTACCGAGCAGTACTTC. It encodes CASSLPSGYPTEQYF.

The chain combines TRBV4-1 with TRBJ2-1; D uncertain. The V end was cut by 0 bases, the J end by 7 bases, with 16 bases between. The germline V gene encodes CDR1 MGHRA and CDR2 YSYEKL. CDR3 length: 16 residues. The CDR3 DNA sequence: TGCGCCAGCAGCCAAGAACGTCTAGTAGTTTATAATGAGCAGTTCTTC. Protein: CASSQERLVVYNEQFF.

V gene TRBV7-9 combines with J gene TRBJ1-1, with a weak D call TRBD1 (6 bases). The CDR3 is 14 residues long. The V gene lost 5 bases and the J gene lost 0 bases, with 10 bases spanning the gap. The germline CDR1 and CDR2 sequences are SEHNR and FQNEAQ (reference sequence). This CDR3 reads CASSRTDLNTEAFF. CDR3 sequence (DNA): TGTGCCAGCAGCCGGACAGATTTGAACACTGAAGCTTTCTTT.

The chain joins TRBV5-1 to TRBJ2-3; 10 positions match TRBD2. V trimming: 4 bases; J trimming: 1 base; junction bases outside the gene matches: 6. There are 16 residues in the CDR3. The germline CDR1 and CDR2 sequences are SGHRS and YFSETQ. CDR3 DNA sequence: TGCGCCAGCAGCCCTGGGCTAGCGGGGGGCACAGATACGCAGTATTTT. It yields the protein CASSPGLAGGTDTQYF.